These T cell receptor beta chains were read from a single sample in a study of cytomegalovirus exposure and HLA in healthy donors. The repertoire was sequenced with immunoSEQ multiplex PCR; TCRdb's copy has only in-frame clones and lacks some. The data show 150,000 to 200,000 clones, around 84% seen once. Sequencing used PBMCs. The receptors stem from a woman aged 18 to 35 in good health and CMV-seronegative. The CDR3 runs from the conserved cysteine through the conserved F or W. The D gene is left open where the match is weak. Some rows mark clone size as missing; the rest say once, few, many or name a class of expanded clone.

TRBV9,TRBD1,.,TRBJ2-4,TGTGCCAGCTCCGGACAGGGGGACATTCAGTACTTC,CASSGQGDIQYF
TRBV7-9,TRBD2,few,TRBJ2-5,TGTGCCACCGGGACTAGCGGGGGGTCCGGGGAGACCCAGTACTTC,CATGTSGGSGETQYF
TRBV10-3,.,.,TRBJ2-1,TGTGCCATCAGTCTGGGACATCTTGAATTGGCCTACAATGAGCAGTTCTTC,CAISLGHLELAYNEQFF
TRBV11-3,.,once,TRBJ2-7,TGTGCCAGCAGCTTATCCCTTTTCTACGAGCAGTACTTC,CASSLSLFYEQYF
TRBV6-1,.,.,TRBJ2-7,TGTGCCAGCAGCCAGGGTGGCTACGAGCAGTACTTC,CASSQGGYEQYF
TRBV5-8,.,.,TRBJ1-3,TGTGCCAGCAGCGACCCAGCCCAGACAGGCACTGGAAACACCATATATTTT,CASSDPAQTGTGNTIYF
TRBV4-2,TRBD2,.,TRBJ2-1,TGTGCCAGCAGCCTCAAGACCGGCCTAGCGGGAGCCATACCCTACAATGAGCAGTTCTTC,CASSLKTGLAGAIPYNEQFF
TRBV19,.,.,TRBJ2-7,TGTGCCAGTAGTGCCGGCGGGCTATCCTACGAGCAGTACTTC,CASSAGGLSYEQYF
TRBV19,.,.,TRBJ1-2,TGTGCCAGTAGTAAAGTAAGCCTGAACTATGGCTACACCTTC,CASSKVSLNYGYTF
TRBV7-9,TRBD1,.,TRBJ2-2,TGTGCCAGCAGCCCGTCGACAGGGCCCAACACCGGGGAGCTGTTTTTT,CASSPSTGPNTGELFF
TRBV4-1,.,.,TRBJ2-2,TGCGCCAGCAGCCAAGTCGGTAGCGGACCCACCGGGGAGCTGTTTTTT,CASSQVGSGPTGELFF
TRBV5-5,.,.,TRBJ2-7,TGTGCCAGCAGCTTGGTAGGGGGAGTCTACGAGCAGTACTTC,CASSLVGGVYEQYF
TRBV9,TRBD1,.,TRBJ2-7,TGTGCCAGCAGCCCAACGGGCAGGGGGAACGAGCAGTACTTC,CASSPTGRGNEQYF
TRBV18,TRBD1,.,TRBJ1-2,TGTGCCAGCTCACCACAGGGGGCGAACTATGGCTACACCTTC,CASSPQGANYGYTF
TRBV2,.,.,TRBJ1-6,TGTGCCAGCAGTGAGAGTTCGAGTAAGATCCACTTT,CASSESSSKIHF
TRBV19,.,.,TRBJ2-7,TGTGCCAGTAAGAGTCCGAGCTCCTACGAGCAGTACTTC,CASKSPSSYEQYF
TRBV4-1,TRBD2,.,TRBJ2-7,TGCGCCAGCAGCCAAGTGGGGGGGGGTTACGAGCAGTACTTC,CASSQVGGGYEQYF
TRBV6-5,.,.,TRBJ2-5,TGTGCCAGCAGTTCCGGACTCCTCCAAGAGACCCAGTACTTC,CASSSGLLQETQYF
TRBV16,TRBD1,.,TRBJ2-7,TGTGCCAGCAGCCTCGGACAGGGAGGTGAGCAGTACTTC,CASSLGQGGEQYF
TRBV6-1,.,.,TRBJ2-3,TGTGCCAGCAGTGTGGGCCGCACAGATACGCAGTATTTT,CASSVGRTDTQYF
TRBV5-1,.,.,TRBJ2-7,TGCGCCAGCAGCTTGGACTTCCGCAACGAGCAGTACTTC,CASSLDFRNEQYF
TRBV7-2,.,.,TRBJ2-7,TGTGCCAGCAGCTTAGACAGGGGGGGGTCCTACGAGCAGTACTTC,CASSLDRGGSYEQYF
TRBV19,TRBD2,.,TRBJ2-2,TGTGCCAGTAGTATGGGCGGGAGGGCCACCGAGGAGCTGTTTTTT,CASSMGGRATEELFF
TRBV29-1,TRBD2,few,TRBJ2-5,TGCAGCGCAGCGGGGGACCTCCAAGAGACCCAGTACTTC,CSAAGDLQETQYF
TRBV5-1,TRBD2,.,TRBJ2-7,TGCGCCAGCAGCCCTCTTGGAGGAGCGGGGAATCACGAGCAGTACTTC,CASSPLGGAGNHEQYF
TRBV18,TRBD2,.,TRBJ2-2,TGTGCCAGCTCACCACTAGCGGGAGGCACCGGGGAGCTGTTTTTT,CASSPLAGGTGELFF
TRBV29-1,.,.,TRBJ2-7,TGCAGCGTTGATACGAAAGGCGGTTTCGAGCAGTACTTC,CSVDTKGGFEQYF
TRBV30,.,.,TRBJ1-5,TGTGCCTGGAGTTCTGAGGGTCAGCCCCAGCATTTT,CAWSSEGQPQHF
TRBV11-3,TRBD2,once,TRBJ2-5,TGTGCTAGCGGGAGGGGTCAAGAGACCCAGTACTTC,CASGRGQETQYF
TRBV7-2,TRBD2,.,TRBJ2-5,TGTGCCAGCAGCTCGGTAGCCAGCGGGAGCAACCAAGAGACCCAGTACTTC,CASSSVASGSNQETQYF
TRBV18,.,.,TRBJ2-2,TGTGCCAGCTCACTTTTGGACAGAACCGGGGAGCTGTTTTTT,CASSLLDRTGELFF
TRBV5-6,.,once,TRBJ2-3,TGTGCCAGCAGCTTGGCGAGTGGGTTCCGGGGGCAGTATTTT,CASSLASGFRGQYF
TRBV9,.,once,TRBJ2-6,TGTGCCGGGACACAAGGGGCAAATTTAACTGGGGCCAACGTCCTGACTTTC,CAGTQGANLTGANVLTF
TRBV15,.,few,TRBJ2-7,TGTGCCACCAGCAGAGATCCGTCAGTCTACGAGCAGTACTTC,CATSRDPSVYEQYF
TRBV7-9,TRBD1,.,TRBJ1-2,TGTGCCAGCAGCCCCGGGACAGGGCCATATGGCTACACCTTC,CASSPGTGPYGYTF
TRBV7-8,TRBD2,.,TRBJ2-1,TGTGCCAGCTCCCGGACTAGCGGGATTTCCTTTACGTCGAATGAGCAGTTCTTC,CASSRTSGISFTSNEQFF